A single T cell receptor beta chain is shown here with its context. This sample stems from a study of blood T cell repertoires in COVID-19. Clinical history as reported by participants underpinned cohort assignment. Sequencing was performed with immunoSEQ multiplex PCR; in TCRdb, only in-frame clones are kept and a portion is missing. This sample yields 350,000 to 550,000 clones, of which 85% to 90% are seen a single time; about 1.1% belongs to the top ten. The sample taken for sequencing was PBMCs or T cells enriched from blood (not recorded which). This receptor was taken from a young man who had recovered from COVID-19.

CDR3 sequence reads: CASVTGSTGSKTQYF. The CDR3 region has the DNA TGTGCCAGCGTGACAGGGAGTACGGGTAGTAAGACCCAGTACTTC. The genes are TRBV7-8 and TRBJ2-5; 7 bases fit TRBD1. The CDR3 covers 15 residues. V gave up 8 bases and J gave up 6 bases; unmatched junction bases: 15. CDR1 and CDR2 (germline): SGHVS, FQNEAQ.